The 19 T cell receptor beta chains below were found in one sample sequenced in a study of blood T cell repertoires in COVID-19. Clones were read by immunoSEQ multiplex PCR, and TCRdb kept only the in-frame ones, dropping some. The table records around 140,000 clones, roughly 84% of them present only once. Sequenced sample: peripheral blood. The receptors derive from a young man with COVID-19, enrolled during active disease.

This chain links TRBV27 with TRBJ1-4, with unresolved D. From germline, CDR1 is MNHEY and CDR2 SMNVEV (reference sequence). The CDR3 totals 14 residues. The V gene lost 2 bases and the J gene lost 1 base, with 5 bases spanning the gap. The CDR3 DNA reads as TGTGCCAGCAGTTTAAGGAGAACTAATGAAAAACTGTTTTTT. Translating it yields CASSLRRTNEKLFF.

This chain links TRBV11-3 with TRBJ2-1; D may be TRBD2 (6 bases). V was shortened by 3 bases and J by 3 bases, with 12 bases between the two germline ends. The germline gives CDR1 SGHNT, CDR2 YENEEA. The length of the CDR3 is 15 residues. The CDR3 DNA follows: TGTGCCAGCAGCTTCTCTCCAGCGGGCTACAATGAGCAGTTCTTC. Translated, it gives CASSFSPAGYNEQFF.

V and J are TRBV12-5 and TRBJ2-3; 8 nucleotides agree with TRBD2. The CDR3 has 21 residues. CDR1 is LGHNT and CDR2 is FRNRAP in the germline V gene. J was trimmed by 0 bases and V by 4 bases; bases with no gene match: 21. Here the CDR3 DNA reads TGTGCTAGTGGTTCAACCCGGGGTAGCGGGACCCTAAGGGGGAGCACAGATACGCAGTATTTT. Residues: CASGSTRGSGTLRGSTDTQYF.

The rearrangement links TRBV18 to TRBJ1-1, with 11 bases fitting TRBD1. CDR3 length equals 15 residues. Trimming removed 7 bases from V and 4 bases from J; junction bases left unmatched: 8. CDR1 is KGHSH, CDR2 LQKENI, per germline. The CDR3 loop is CASCGQGALSTEAFF. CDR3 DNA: TGTGCCAGCTGCGGACAGGGGGCGCTTTCCACTGAAGCTTTCTTT.

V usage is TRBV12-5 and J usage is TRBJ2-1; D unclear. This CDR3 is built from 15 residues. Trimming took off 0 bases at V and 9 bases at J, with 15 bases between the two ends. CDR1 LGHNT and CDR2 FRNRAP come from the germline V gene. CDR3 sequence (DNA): TGTGCTAGTGGTTTGGTACTGGGCCTCTTGGGTGAGCAGTTCTTC. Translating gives CASGLVLGLLGEQFF. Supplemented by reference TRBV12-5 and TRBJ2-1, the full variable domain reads DARVTQTPRHKVTEMGQEVTMRCQPILGHNTVFWYRQTMMQGLELLAYFRNRAPLDDSGMPKDRFSAEMPDATLATLKIQPSEPRDSAVYFCASGLVLGLLGEQFFGPGTRLTVL.

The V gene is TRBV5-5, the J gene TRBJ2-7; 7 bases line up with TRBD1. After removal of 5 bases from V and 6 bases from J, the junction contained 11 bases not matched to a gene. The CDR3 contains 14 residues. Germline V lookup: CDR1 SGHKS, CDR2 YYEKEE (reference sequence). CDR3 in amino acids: CASSPRTGRSEQYF. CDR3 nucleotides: TGTGCCAGCAGTCCGCGGACAGGAAGAAGCGAGCAGTACTTC.

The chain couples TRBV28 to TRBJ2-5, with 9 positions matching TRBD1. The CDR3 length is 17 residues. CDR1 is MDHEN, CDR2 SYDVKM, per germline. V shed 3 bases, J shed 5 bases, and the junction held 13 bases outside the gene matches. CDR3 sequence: CASSFSWDREGQETQYF. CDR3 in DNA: TGTGCCAGCAGTTTCTCGTGGGACAGGGAGGGCCAGGAGACCCAGTACTTC.

For the CDR3, the DNA is TGTGCCAGCAGTGGACAGTTCCTTTTTGGCTACACCTTC. Translated, it gives CASSGQFLFGYTF. V and J are TRBV28 and TRBJ1-2; weak D call: TRBD1 (6 bases). Germline lookup yields CDR1 MDHEN and CDR2 SYDVKM. The length of the CDR3 is 13 residues. Trimming cost V 5 bases and J 7 bases, with 14 bases left between them.

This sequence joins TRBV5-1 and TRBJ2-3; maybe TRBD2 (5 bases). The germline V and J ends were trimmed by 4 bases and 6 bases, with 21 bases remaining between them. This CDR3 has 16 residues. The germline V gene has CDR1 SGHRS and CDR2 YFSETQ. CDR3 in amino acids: CASSEDSYQLGDTQYF. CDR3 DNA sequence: TGCGCCAGCAGCGAGGACTCGTACCAGCTAGGGGATACGCAGTATTTT.

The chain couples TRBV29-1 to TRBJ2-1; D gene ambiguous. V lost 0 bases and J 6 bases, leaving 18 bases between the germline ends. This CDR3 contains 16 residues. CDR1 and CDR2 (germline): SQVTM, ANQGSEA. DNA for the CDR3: TGCAGCGTTGAAGACGGGTACTACACAACAATCAATGAGCAGTTCTTC. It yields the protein CSVEDGYYTTINEQFF.

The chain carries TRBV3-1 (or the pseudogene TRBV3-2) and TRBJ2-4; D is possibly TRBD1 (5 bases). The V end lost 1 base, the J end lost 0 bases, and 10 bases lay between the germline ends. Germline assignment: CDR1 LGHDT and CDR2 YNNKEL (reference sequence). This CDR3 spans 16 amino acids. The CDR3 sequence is CASSQGQNLAKNIQYF. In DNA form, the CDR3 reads TGTGCCAGCAGCCAAGGACAGAATCTAGCCAAAAACATTCAGTACTTC.

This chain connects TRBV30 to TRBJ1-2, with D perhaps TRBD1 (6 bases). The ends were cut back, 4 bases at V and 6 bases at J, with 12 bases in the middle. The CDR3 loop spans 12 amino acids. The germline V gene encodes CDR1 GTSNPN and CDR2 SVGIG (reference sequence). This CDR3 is CAWTRNRDGYTF. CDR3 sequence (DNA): TGTGCCTGGACCAGAAACAGGGATGGCTACACCTTC.

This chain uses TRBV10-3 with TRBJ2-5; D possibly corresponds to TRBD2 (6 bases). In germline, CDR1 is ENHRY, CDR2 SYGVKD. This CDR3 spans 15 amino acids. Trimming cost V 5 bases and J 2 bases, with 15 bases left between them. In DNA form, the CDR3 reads TGTGCCATCAGTAGGGTAGCGGAGCAACAAGAGACCCAGTACTTC. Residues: CAISRVAEQQETQYF.

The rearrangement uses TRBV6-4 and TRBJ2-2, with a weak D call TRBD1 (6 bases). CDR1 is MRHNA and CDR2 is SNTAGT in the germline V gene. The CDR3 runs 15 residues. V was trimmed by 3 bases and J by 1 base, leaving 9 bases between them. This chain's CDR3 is CASSERGGNTGELFF. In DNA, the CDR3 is TGTGCCAGCAGTGAGAGAGGGGGGAACACCGGGGAGCTGTTTTTT.

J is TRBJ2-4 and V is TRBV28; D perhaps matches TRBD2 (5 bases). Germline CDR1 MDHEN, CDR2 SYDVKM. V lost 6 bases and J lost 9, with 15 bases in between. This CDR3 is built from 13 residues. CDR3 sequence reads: CASRAPQRPIQYF. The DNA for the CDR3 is TGTGCCAGCAGGGCGCCTCAGCGGCCCATTCAGTACTTC.

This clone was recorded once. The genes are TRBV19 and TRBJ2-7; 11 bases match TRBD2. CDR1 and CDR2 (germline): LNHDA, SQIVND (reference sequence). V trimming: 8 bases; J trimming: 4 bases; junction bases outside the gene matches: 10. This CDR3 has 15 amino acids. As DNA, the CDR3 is TGTGCCAGTGGGGCCGGGACTAGCGGACTGTACGAGCAGTACTTC. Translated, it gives CASGAGTSGLYEQYF.

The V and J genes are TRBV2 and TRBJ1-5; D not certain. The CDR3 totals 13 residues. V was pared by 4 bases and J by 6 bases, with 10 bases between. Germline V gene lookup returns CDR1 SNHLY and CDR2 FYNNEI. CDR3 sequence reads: CASSGPAGQPQHF. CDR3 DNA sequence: TGTGCCAGCAGTGGCCCTGCAGGTCAGCCCCAGCATTTT.

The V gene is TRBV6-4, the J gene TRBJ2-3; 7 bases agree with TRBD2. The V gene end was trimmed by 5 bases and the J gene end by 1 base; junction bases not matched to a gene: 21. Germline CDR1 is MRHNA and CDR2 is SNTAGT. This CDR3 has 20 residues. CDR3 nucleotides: TGTGCCAGCAGTTCTTCTACCCCGGGGAGGGGCGTATGGGGCACAGATACGCAGTATTTT. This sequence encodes CASSSSTPGRGVWGTDTQYF.

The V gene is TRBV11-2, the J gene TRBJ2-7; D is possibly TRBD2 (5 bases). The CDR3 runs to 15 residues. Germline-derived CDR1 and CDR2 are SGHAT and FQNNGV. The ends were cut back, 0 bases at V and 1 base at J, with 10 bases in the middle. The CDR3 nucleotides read TGTGCCAGCAGCTTAGATCCCCAGCGGTCCTACGAGCAGTACTTC. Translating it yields CASSLDPQRSYEQYF.